The 18 T cell receptor beta chains reported below all come from one sample, sequenced in a study of a mutant IDH1 vaccine in newly diagnosed glioma (dated by TCRdb to about 2021). The label giving this sample's time point can be read as: week 47, end of study. A 20-mer mutant IDH1 peptide at 300 micrograms in Montanide made up each vaccine dose, which was injected subcutaneously together with topical imiquimod. Libraries were built with the immunoSEQ multiplex PCR assay. TCRdb re-hosts the immuneACCESS table, in-frame sequences only. Its copies lack some clones; in the studies checked, an unresolved V gene accounts for under half of them, and the cause for the rest is not known. This sample gives about 24,000 clones in total; 82% of them show up just once. Jointly, the top ten make up 3.8% of the sample. These receptors lack a known antigen. The source was PBMCs, collected from a glioma patient whose treatment included an IDH1 peptide vaccine. These TCRs come from a man aged 40-50 years with glioma. Some clones in this sample may be carry-over from other donors' samples.

V gene TRBV6-1 combines with J gene TRBJ1-4, with TRBD1 matching over 8 bases. This CDR3 spans 14 amino acids. V lost 6 bases and J lost 10; bases outside the gene matches: 10. Per the germline V gene, CDR1 is MNHNS and CDR2 is SASEGT. The CDR3 DNA follows: TGTGCCAGCAGCCCGGGACAGGAATTTTTAAAACTGTTTTTT. Translation gives CASSPGQEFLKLFF.

CDR3: CASSLGRDRDKGEQFF. CDR3 nucleotide sequence: TGTGCCAGCAGCTTAGGTAGGGACAGGGATAAAGGTGAGCAGTTCTTC. The rearrangement uses TRBV7-8 and TRBJ2-1; TRBD1 aligns across 9 bases. The length of the CDR3 is 16 residues. Germline V gene sequence: CDR1 SGHVS, CDR2 FQNEAQ. V lost 1 base and J lost 9; bases outside the gene matches: 10.

CDR3 loop: CASSLDRTGSGNTIYF. The CDR3 coding sequence is TGTGCCAGCAGCTTGGACAGGACAGGCTCTGGAAACACCATATATTTT. The chain links TRBV5-4 to TRBJ1-3; 7 nucleotides agree with TRBD1. CDR1 and CDR2 (germline): SGHNT, YYREEE (reference sequence). V shed 0 bases and J 0 bases; nucleotides not matched to a gene: 3. The CDR3 extends over 16 amino acids.

This clone occurred a few times. V is TRBV5-1 and J is TRBJ2-4; a possible D gene is TRBD2 (5 bases). The CDR3 has 14 residues. V was trimmed by 4 bases and J by 1 base, leaving 9 bases between them. Germline V CDR1 and CDR2: SGHRS, YFSETQ. CDR3 nucleotides: TGCGCCAGCAGCCCGGGAAGTGCCAAAAACATTCAGTACTTC. It yields the protein CASSPGSAKNIQYF.

The chain is built from TRBV7-9 and TRBJ1-6, with D possibly being TRBD1 (6 bases). Trimming removed 5 bases from V and 7 bases from J, with 12 bases in between. Germline V gives CDR1 SEHNR, CDR2 FQNEAQ (reference sequence). This CDR3 region has 14 residues. DNA for the CDR3: TGTGCCAGCAGCCATGGACAGAGCAATTCACCCCTCCACTTT. Translation: CASSHGQSNSPLHF.

The V gene is TRBV19, the J gene TRBJ1-1; D is uncertain. The CDR3 loop spans 11 amino acids. In germline, CDR1 is LNHDA, CDR2 SQIVND (reference sequence). V was shortened by 5 bases and J by 7 bases, with 8 bases between the two germline ends. The CDR3 reads CASSLNYEAFF. For the CDR3, the DNA is TGTGCCAGTAGTCTCAACTATGAAGCTTTCTTT.

In this sample, this clone turned up once. V gene TRBV4-3 combines with J gene TRBJ1-4, with D tentatively TRBD1 (5 bases). The CDR3 loop spans 16 amino acids. Trimming took off 1 base at V and 3 bases at J, with 12 bases between the two ends. CDR1 is LGHNA, CDR2 YSLEER, per germline. For the CDR3, the DNA is TGCGCCAGCAGCCAAGCCGGGCAGGGAGCTAATGAAAAACTGTTTTTT. Translated, it gives CASSQAGQGANEKLFF.

This clone was picked up a small number of times. The CDR3 DNA reads as TGTGCCAGCATTCAGGGGTTATTGGGCACTGAAGCTTTCTTT. It yields the protein CASIQGLLGTEAFF. The J gene is TRBJ1-1, the V gene TRBV6-1; D is perhaps TRBD1 (6 bases). Looked up from germline, CDR1 is MNHNS and CDR2 is SASEGT. Trimming removed 7 bases at V and 4 bases at J, with 16 bases between. The CDR3 loop spans 14 amino acids.

The chain couples TRBV5-6 to TRBJ1-1, with a tentative D call TRBD1 (5 bases). The CDR3 sequence is 14 residues long. Germline CDR1 reads SGHDT; CDR2 reads YYEEEE. Trimming removed 6 bases at V and 4 bases at J, with 16 bases between. CDR3 sequence: CASNRSPGGTEAFF. In nucleotides, the CDR3 is TGTGCCAGCAACCGCTCCCCCGGGGGCACTGAAGCTTTCTTT.

This chain uses TRBV10-3 with TRBJ1-2; 12 nucleotides line up with TRBD1. The J segment lost 6 bases and the V segment lost 4 bases, leaving 9 bases of the junction unmatched. Germline V CDR1 and CDR2: ENHRY, SYGVKD. The CDR3 totals 16 residues. The CDR3 loop reads CAISGGQGAGADGYTF. In DNA form, the CDR3 reads TGTGCCATCAGTGGGGGACAGGGGGCGGGAGCGGATGGCTACACCTTC.

The genes are TRBV19 and TRBJ1-1, with no clear D. V was pared by 4 bases and J by 1 base, with 7 bases between. Germline CDR1 reads LNHDA; CDR2 reads SQIVND (reference sequence). The CDR3 loop spans 13 amino acids. The CDR3 loop reads CASSTLSNTEAFF. The CDR3 nucleotides read TGTGCCAGTAGTACCCTATCGAACACTGAAGCTTTCTTT.

J is TRBJ2-7 and V is TRBV29-1, with D unresolved. The V and J ends lost 6 bases and 6 bases respectively, with 12 bases between them. The CDR3 has 11 amino acids. Germline V lookup: CDR1 SQVTM, CDR2 ANQGSEA. The CDR3 coding sequence is TGCAGCGTGTACTTTTTCGGCGAGCAGTACTTC. Amino acids: CSVYFFGEQYF.

The chain couples TRBV5-1 to TRBJ2-7, with no clear D. Germline lookup yields CDR1 SGHRS and CDR2 YFSETQ. V lost 4 bases and J lost 2, with 13 bases in between. The length of the CDR3 is 14 residues. The CDR3 reads CASSPDASPYEQYF. In nucleotides, the CDR3 is TGCGCCAGCAGCCCCGACGCCTCTCCCTACGAGCAGTACTTC.

The rearrangement links TRBV7-9 to TRBJ2-7; either TRBD1 or TRBD2 may fit D (6 bases each). The V end was cut by 1 base, the J end by 5 bases, with 12 bases between. The CDR3 has 14 amino acids. CDR1 and CDR2 from the germline V gene are SEHNR and FQNEAQ (reference sequence). The CDR3 DNA reads TGTGCCAGCAGCTTAGTAGTGGGGGGCGACGAGCAGTACTTC. Its protein product is CASSLVVGGDEQYF.

This chain joins TRBV9 and TRBJ2-6, with D hard to call. The CDR3 length is 13 residues. V lost 0 bases, J lost 13 bases, and 11 bases lay in between. The V gene's germline CDR1 is SGDLS and CDR2 YYNGEE. CDR3 DNA sequence: TGTGCCAGCAGCGTAGACCCTCCTGGGGTCCTGACTTTC. Residues: CASSVDPPGVLTF.

This clone was picked up one time. CDR3 in amino acids: CASRPGKEVDTEAFF. In nucleotides, the CDR3 is TGCGCCAGCAGGCCAGGGAAGGAAGTGGACACTGAAGCTTTCTTT. J is TRBJ1-1 and V is TRBV5-1; D is perhaps TRBD1 (5 bases). The CDR3 extends over 15 amino acids. The V end lost 5 bases, the J end lost 3 bases, and 17 bases lay between the germline ends. Germline-derived CDR1 and CDR2 are SGHRS and YFSETQ.

Details on this clone: At one of its ends the junction is not consistent with the germline gene, which may arise from a read error. The chain links TRBV30 to TRBJ1-1; D gene uncertain. Per germline, CDR1 GTSNPN and CDR2 SVGIG (reference sequence). The CDR3 contains 11 residues. This CDR3 is CAWSSPQIPVF. DNA for the CDR3: TGTGCCTGGAGCTCCCCACAGATACCCGTCTTT.

This sequence joins TRBV2 and TRBJ1-1; D uncertain. This CDR3 is 13 amino acids long. The V gene lost 6 bases and the J gene lost 2 bases, with 10 bases spanning the gap. The germline V gene has CDR1 SNHLY and CDR2 FYNNEI. This CDR3 reads CASRAQVNTEAFF. The CDR3 DNA follows: TGTGCCAGCAGAGCGCAGGTCAACACTGAAGCTTTCTTT.